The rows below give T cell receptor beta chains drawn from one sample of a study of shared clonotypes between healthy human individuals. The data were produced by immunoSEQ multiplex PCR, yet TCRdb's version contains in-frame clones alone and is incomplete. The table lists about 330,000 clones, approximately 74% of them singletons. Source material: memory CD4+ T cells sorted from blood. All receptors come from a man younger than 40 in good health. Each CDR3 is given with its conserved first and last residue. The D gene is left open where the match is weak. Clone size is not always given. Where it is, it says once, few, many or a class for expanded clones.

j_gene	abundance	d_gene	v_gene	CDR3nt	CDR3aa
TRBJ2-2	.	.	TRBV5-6	TGTGCCAGCAGCCCAACACGCTTTACCGGGGAGCTGTTTTTT	CASSPTRFTGELFF
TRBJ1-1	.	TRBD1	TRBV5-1	TGCGCCAGCAGCTGGGACAGGCTGAACACTGAAGCTTTCTTT	CASSWDRLNTEAFF
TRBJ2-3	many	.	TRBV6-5	TGTGCCAGCAGTTACGCGTGGGGCACAGATACGCAGTATTTT	CASSYAWGTDTQYF
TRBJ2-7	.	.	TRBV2	TGTGCCAGCAGACTGGGGTCATTAACCTACGAGCAGTACTTC	CASRLGSLTYEQYF
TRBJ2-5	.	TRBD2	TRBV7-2	TGTGCCAGCAGCCCTAGGACTAGCGGGCTCCAAGAGACCCAGTACTTC	CASSPRTSGLQETQYF
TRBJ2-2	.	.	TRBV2	TGTGCCAGCAGCGAGCATGGCGGGGAGCTGTTTTTT	CASSEHGGELFF
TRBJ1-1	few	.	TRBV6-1	TGTGCCAGCACCGAGTCGTGGGGACCCTCCTCAGCTTTCTTT	CASTESWGPSSAFF
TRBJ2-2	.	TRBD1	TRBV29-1	TGCAGCGTTTTGACAGGGTCCATATCCACCGGGGAGCTGTTTTTT	CSVLTGSISTGELFF
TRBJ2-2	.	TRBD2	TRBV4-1	TGCGCCAGCAGCAATAGCGGGACCAACACCGGGGAGCTGTTTTTT	CASSNSGTNTGELFF
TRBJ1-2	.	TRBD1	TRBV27	TGTGCCAGCAGTAAACAGGGGGCGCCCGGCTACACCTTC	CASSKQGAPGYTF
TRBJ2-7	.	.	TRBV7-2	TGTGCCAGCAGCCCGGCCCCGGGATTGCAGCTTTCCTACGAGCAGTACTTC	CASSPAPGLQLSYEQYF
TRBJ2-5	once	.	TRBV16	TGTGCCAGCAGCCCTTTAAGATCCACAGGGAAGAGAGAGACCCAGTACTTC	CASSPLRSTGKRETQYF
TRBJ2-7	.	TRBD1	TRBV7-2	TGTGCCAGCAGCTTAGGACAGGGGAAAGTCTACGAGCAGTACTTC	CASSLGQGKVYEQYF
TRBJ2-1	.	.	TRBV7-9	TGTGCCAGCAGCAACCACCATGAGCAGTTCTTC	CASSNHHEQFF
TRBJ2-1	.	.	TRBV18	TGTGCCAGCTCATCTTCCGGGAATGAACAGGGTTTCTCCTACAATGAGCAGTTCTTC	CASSSSGNEQGFSYNEQFF
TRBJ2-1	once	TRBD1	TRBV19	TGTGCCAGTAGAGAAACAGGGGTTCAGGAGTTCTTC	CASRETGVQEFF
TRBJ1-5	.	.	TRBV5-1	TGCGCCAGCAGCTTGGAGGACAGTTTAAATCAGCCCCAGCATTTT	CASSLEDSLNQPQHF
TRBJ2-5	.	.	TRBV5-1	TGCGCCAGCAGCTCCGGGTCCCAAGAGACCCAGTACTTC	CASSSGSQETQYF
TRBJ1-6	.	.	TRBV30	TGTGCCTGGAGGGCACAGATTTATTCACCCCTCCACTTT	CAWRAQIYSPLHF
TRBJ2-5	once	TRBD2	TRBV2	TGTGCCAGCAGTGTGCGGCGGGGGGACGGAGAGACCCAGTACTTC	CASSVRRGDGETQYF
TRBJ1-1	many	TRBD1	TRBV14	TGTGCCAGCAGCCGGACAGGTAGTTACGCTGAAGCTTTCTTT	CASSRTGSYAEAFF
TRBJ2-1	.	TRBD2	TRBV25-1	TGTGCCAGCAGTGACTCTACTAGCGGGAGATACAATGAGCAGTTCTTC	CASSDSTSGRYNEQFF
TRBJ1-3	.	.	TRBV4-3	TGCGCCAGCAGCCCCGGGACGGAAGGAAACACCATATATTTT	CASSPGTEGNTIYF
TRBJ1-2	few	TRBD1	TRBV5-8	TGTGCCAGCAGCCTTCGACAGGGTAAAGGGGGAAACTATGGCTACACCTTC	CASSLRQGKGGNYGYTF
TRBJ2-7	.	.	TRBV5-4	TGTGCCAGCAGCTTGGCGGGGCCCTACCGCTACGAGCAGTACTTC	CASSLAGPYRYEQYF
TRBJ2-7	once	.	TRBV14	TGTGCCAGCAGCTTTGGGGGCAGTACCTACGAGCAGTACTTC	CASSFGGSTYEQYF
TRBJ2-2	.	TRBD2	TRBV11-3	TGTGCCAGCAGCTGGACTAGCACCGGGGAGCTGTTTTTT	CASSWTSTGELFF
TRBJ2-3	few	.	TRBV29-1	TGCAGCGTTGTCAGGCGGACAGATACGCAGTATTTT	CSVVRRTDTQYF
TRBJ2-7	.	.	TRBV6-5	TGTGCCAGCAGTTACCGGTACGAGCAGTACTTC	CASSYRYEQYF
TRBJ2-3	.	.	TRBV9	TGTGCCAGCAGCGCCGGGAGCACAGATACGCAGTATTTT	CASSAGSTDTQYF
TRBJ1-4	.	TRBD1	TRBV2	TGTGCCAGCAGTTTGACAGGGAACCCTAATGAAAAACTGTTTTTT	CASSLTGNPNEKLFF
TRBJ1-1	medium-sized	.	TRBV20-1	TGCAGTGCTAGCCGGGTGACTGAAGCTTTCTTT	CSASRVTEAFF
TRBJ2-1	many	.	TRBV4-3	TGCGCCAGCAGCCAGATAAGGGGCCATGAGCAGTTCTTC	CASSQIRGHEQFF
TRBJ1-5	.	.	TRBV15	TGTGCCACCAGGGCAGGGCTGAATCAGCCCCAGCATTTT	CATRAGLNQPQHF
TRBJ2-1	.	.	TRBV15	TGTGCCACCAGCAGAGATGGGGGGTCTGAGCAGTTCTTC	CATSRDGGSEQFF
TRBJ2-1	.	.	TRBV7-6	TGTGCCAGCAGCTTAGCGCTGGGCTCCTACAATGAGCAGTTCTTC	CASSLALGSYNEQFF
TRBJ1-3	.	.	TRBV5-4	TGTGCCAGCAGCTTGGGACCAAGCTCTGGAAACACCATATATTTT	CASSLGPSSGNTIYF
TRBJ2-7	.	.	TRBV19	TGTGCCAGTAGTACGGCAGGAGGAGACGAGCAGTACTTC	CASSTAGGDEQYF
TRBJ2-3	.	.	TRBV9	TGTGCCAGCAGCCCAGGAGTTAGCACAGATACGCAGTATTTT	CASSPGVSTDTQYF
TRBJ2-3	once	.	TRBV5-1	TGCGCCAGCAGCTTGGGGGAGGCTAGCCAAACCCGGGGTTTT	CASSLGEASQTRGF
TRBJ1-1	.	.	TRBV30	TGTGCCTGGAGTGTAAATCGGGGCATCATGAACACTGAAGCTTTCTTT	CAWSVNRGIMNTEAFF
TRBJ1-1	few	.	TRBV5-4	TGTGCCAGCAGCCCCCAGCGGGTGAACACTGAAGCTTTCTTT	CASSPQRVNTEAFF
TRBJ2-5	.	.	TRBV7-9	TGTGCCAGCAGCTCGACCTTTAGAGTAGCGGAGCAAGAGACCCAGTACTTC	CASSSTFRVAEQETQYF
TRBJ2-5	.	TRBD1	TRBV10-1	TGCGCCAGCAACACTCGGACAGGGGGGTACCAAGAGACCCAGTACTTC	CASNTRTGGYQETQYF
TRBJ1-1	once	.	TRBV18	TGTGCCAGCTCACCTACCCTCACTATGGGGACTGAAGCTTTCTTT	CASSPTLTMGTEAFF
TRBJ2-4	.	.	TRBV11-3	TGTGCCAGCAGCTTAGCCCCAGGGTTGGGGAACATTCAGTACTTC	CASSLAPGLGNIQYF
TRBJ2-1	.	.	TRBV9	TGTGCCAGCAGCGTAGTTGTTTACAATGAGCAGTTCTTC	CASSVVVYNEQFF
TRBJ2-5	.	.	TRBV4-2	TGTGCCAGCAGCCAAGATGGCCAGAGACAAGAGACCCAGTACTTC	CASSQDGQRQETQYF
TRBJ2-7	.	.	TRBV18	TGTGCCAGCTCACCAGCGGAGAACGAGCAGTACTTC	CASSPAENEQYF
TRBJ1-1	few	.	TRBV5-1	TGCGCCAGCAGCTTGGACCAGGGGTACACTGAAGCTTTCTTT	CASSLDQGYTEAFF
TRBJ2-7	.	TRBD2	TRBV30	TGTGCCTGGAGTGTGGCAGGGGGCGTCTCCGGGACTAGCGGGAGACCTCGCCACGAGCAGTACTTC	CAWSVAGGVSGTSGRPRHEQYF
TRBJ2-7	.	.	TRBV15	TGTGCCACCAGCAGAGATATTGGGTCCTACGAGCAGTACTTC	CATSRDIGSYEQYF